The text below deals with one TCR beta chain. V lost 5 bases and J lost 2, with 10 bases in between. Per the germline V gene, CDR1 is SGHVS and CDR2 is FQNEAQ. This CDR3 has 13 amino acids. The sample belongs to a study of T cell responses to AZD1222 COVID-19 vaccine. The assay was immunoSEQ multiplex PCR, and TCRdb's table has in-frame clones only and misses some. The sample holds about 140,000 clones, 70% to 90% seen once. The rearrangement joins TRBV7-8 to TRBJ2-7; possible D gene TRBD1, 6 bases. Source: peripheral blood, taken on day 0 of AZD1222 vaccination. The source is an adult in good health. This CDR3 is CASSPGQTYEQYF. CDR3 coding DNA: TGTGCCAGCAGCCCCGGACAGACCTACGAGCAGTACTTC.